This is a list of T cell receptor beta chains from one sample in a study of T cells in tumors after PD-1 blockade. Here immunoSEQ multiplex PCR was the method, and the copy in TCRdb shows in-frame clones only, minus some. The sample shows approximately 47,000 clones, around 80% of them seen only once. Here the sequenced sample was PBMCs, taken before anti-PD-1 therapy. The receptors stem from a human donor with advanced basal cell or squamous cell carcinoma (not recorded which). The CDR3 runs from the conserved cysteine through the conserved F or W. The D gene is left open where the match is weak. Only some rows state a clone size, as once, few, many or a class for expanded clones.

j_call d_call v_call clone_size cdr3_aa cdr3_nt
TRBJ2-1 - TRBV5-1 - CARSLGGRASDNEQFF TGCGCCCGCAGCTTGGGCGGGCGGGCGTCTGACAATGAGCAGTTCTTC
TRBJ2-3 TRBD1 TRBV19 - CATRGQGADTQYF TGTGCCACAAGGGGACAGGGGGCAGATACGCAGTATTTT
TRBJ1-4 TRBD1 TRBV5-4 - CASSDRDRGRERSIEKLFF TGTGCCAGCAGCGACCGGGACAGGGGGCGCGAACGGAGTATTGAAAAACTGTTTTTT
TRBJ2-7 - TRBV14 - CASSQADLYEQYF TGTGCCAGCAGCCAAGCGGACCTCTACGAGCAGTACTTC
TRBJ2-7 TRBD2 TRBV29-1 - CSGTSGSDEQYF TGCAGCGGGACTAGCGGGAGCGACGAGCAGTACTTC
TRBJ2-1 TRBD2 TRBV24-1 - CATSGPTLAGGPGDEQFF TGTGCCACCAGTGGGCCCACACTAGCGGGAGGACCAGGCGATGAGCAGTTCTTC
TRBJ2-3 TRBD2 TRBV6-5 - CASSYYAGGRTDTQYF TGTGCCAGCAGTTACTACGCGGGAGGGAGGACAGATACGCAGTATTTT
TRBJ2-5 - TRBV7-3 - CASSLTNGRGETQYF TGTGCCAGCAGCTTAACGAATGGCAGGGGAGAGACCCAGTACTTC
TRBJ1-6 - TRBV28 few CASSPPGVSPLHF TGTGCCAGCAGTCCACCGGGGGTCTCACCCCTCCACTTT
TRBJ2-3 TRBD1 TRBV24-1 - CATSDTMPGQDSDTQYF TGTGCCACCAGTGACACTATGCCGGGACAGGATTCAGATACGCAGTATTTT
TRBJ2-7 - TRBV29-1 - CSVLSTPSSYEQYF TGCAGCGTTCTCTCCACCCCGAGCTCCTACGAGCAGTACTTC
TRBJ2-1 - TRBV11-3 - CASSLEPPGNEQFF TGTGCCAGCAGCTTAGAACCCCCTGGGAATGAGCAGTTCTTC
TRBJ2-5 - TRBV2 - CASIGESGQYF TGTGCCAGCATTGGAGAAAGCGGCCAGTACTTC
TRBJ2-1 - TRBV4-2 - CASSQDFRNDFNNEQFF TGTGCCAGCAGCCAAGATTTCCGGAACGACTTTAACAATGAGCAGTTCTTC
TRBJ2-2 - TRBV5-5 once CASSGGLGAGELFF TGTGCCAGCAGCGGGGGTTTGGGGGCCGGGGAGCTGTTTTTT
TRBJ2-5 TRBD1 TRBV7-6 medium-sized CASSLAGGSETQYF TGTGCCAGCAGCTTAGCAGGGGGCAGTGAGACCCAGTACTTC
TRBJ1-5 TRBD1 TRBV3-1/TRBV3-2 few CASSPSGGSNQPQHF TGTGCCAGCAGCCCCTCAGGGGGAAGCAATCAGCCCCAGCATTTT